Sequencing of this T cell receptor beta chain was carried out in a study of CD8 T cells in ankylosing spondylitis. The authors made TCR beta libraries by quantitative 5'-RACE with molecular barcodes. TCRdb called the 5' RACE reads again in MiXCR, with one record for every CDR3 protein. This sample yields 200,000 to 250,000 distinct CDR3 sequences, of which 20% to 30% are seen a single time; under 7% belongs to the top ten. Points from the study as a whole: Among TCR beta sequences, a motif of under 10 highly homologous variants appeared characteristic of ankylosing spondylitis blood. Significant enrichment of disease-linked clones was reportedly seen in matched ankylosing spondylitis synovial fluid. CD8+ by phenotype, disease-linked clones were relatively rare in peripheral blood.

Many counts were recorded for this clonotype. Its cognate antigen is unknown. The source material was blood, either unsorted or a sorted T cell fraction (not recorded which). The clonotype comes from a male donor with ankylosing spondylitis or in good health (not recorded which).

This CDR3 is CASSPSHSGNTIYF. In DNA, the CDR3 is TGTGCCAGCTCACCCTCCCACTCTGGAAACACCATATATTTT. This rearrangement joins TRBV18 to TRBJ1-3; no clear D gene. V was cut by 3 bases and J by 0 bases, with 6 bases left in between. Germline V gives CDR1 KGHSH, CDR2 LQKENI. The CDR3 length is 14 residues.